Presented here are 18 T cell receptor beta chains from one specimen sequenced in a study of immune evolution from preneoplasia to lung adenocarcinoma. Sequencing used immunoSEQ multiplex PCR; TCRdb keeps in-frame clones, though not all of them. The repertoire holds around 41,000 clones, with 70% to 80% as singletons. Material: FFPE invasive lung adenocarcinoma tissue. The receptor source for this set is a person in their 60s with lung adenocarcinoma.

This clone is a singleton in its sample. This chain joins TRBV7-8 and TRBJ2-2; D unresolved. CDR1 SGHVS and CDR2 FQNEAQ come from the germline V gene. There are 12 residues in the CDR3. Between the trimmed V and J ends, which lost 4 bases and 6 bases, there was a span of 6 bases. In DNA form, the CDR3 reads TGTGCCAGCAGCTGGGTGGCCGGGGAGCTGTTTTTT. Amino acids: CASSWVAGELFF.

J is TRBJ1-2 and V is TRBV6-5; the match to TRBD1 covers 7 bases. The CDR3 sequence is 13 residues long. Looked up from germline, CDR1 is MNHEY and CDR2 is SVGAGI. V was pared by 4 bases and J by 8 bases, with 7 bases of the junction left unmatched. Here the CDR3 reads CASSSQGQGGYTF. The DNA for the CDR3 is TGTGCCAGCAGTTCACAGGGGCAGGGCGGCTACACCTTC.

The CDR3 nucleotides read TGTGCCAGCAGCCCCCGACAGGGACCTGAAAAACTGTTTTTT. This encodes CASSPRQGPEKLFF. The V call is TRBV9, the J call TRBJ1-4, with 7 bases matching TRBD1. The CDR3 runs to 14 residues. Germline V gives CDR1 SGDLS, CDR2 YYNGEE. J was trimmed by 7 bases and V by 4 bases; bases with no gene match: 7.

This clone was counted only a few times. The J gene is TRBJ2-7, the V gene TRBV18; maybe TRBD1 (5 bases). The CDR3 is 15 residues long. Between the trimmed V and J ends, which lost 5 bases and 0 bases, there was a span of 14 bases. Germline V gene sequence: CDR1 KGHSH, CDR2 LQKENI. CDR3 sequence reads: CASSDFTGSSYEQYF. The CDR3 region has the DNA TGTGCCAGCTCAGATTTTACAGGCAGCTCCTACGAGCAGTACTTC.

V gene TRBV21-1 combines with J gene TRBJ1-1; the D call TRBD1 from the table was never checked on the DNA. TRBV21-1 is tagged as a pseudogene. The CDR3 is 14 residues long. The CDR3 sequence: CASSRETGGTEAFF. CDR3 sequence (DNA): TGTGCCAGCAGCAGGGAGACAGGGGGCACTGAAGCTTTCTTT.

This chain uses TRBV6-6 with TRBJ1-1; the D gene is possibly TRBD1 (6 bases). Germline V lookup: CDR1 MNHNY, CDR2 SVGAGI (reference sequence). Trimming removed 7 bases at V and 4 bases at J, with 13 bases between. This CDR3 is built from 13 residues. This CDR3 is CASNHQGTTEAFF. The CDR3 DNA follows: TGTGCCAGCAACCATCAGGGGACCACTGAAGCTTTCTTT.

A word on this clone: Within the sample, other DNA sequences also encode this same CDR3. V usage is TRBV19 and J usage is TRBJ1-1; D ambiguous. V lost 3 bases to trimming and J lost 3 bases, with 8 bases between them. The germline gives CDR1 LNHDA, CDR2 SQIVND (reference sequence). The CDR3 is 13 residues long. CDR3 coding DNA: TGTGCCAGTAGTATCGAAACATACACTGAAGCTTTCTTT. Its translation: CASSIETYTEAFF.

This clone was observed a handful of times. The chain couples TRBV6-1 to TRBJ2-6; D is uncertain. Germline V gene data show CDR1 as MNHNS and CDR2 as SASEGT. This CDR3 region has 13 residues. V was shortened by 9 bases and J by 2 bases, with 8 bases between the two germline ends. The DNA for the CDR3 is TGTGCCAGAAGGGATACTGGGGCCAACGTCCTGACTTTC. Protein: CARRDTGANVLTF.

The gene calls are TRBV27 and TRBJ2-2; 16 nucleotides agree with TRBD2. J gave up 5 bases and V 4 bases, and 7 bases lay outside the gene matches. Germline lookup yields CDR1 MNHEY and CDR2 SMNVEV (reference sequence). The CDR3 has 18 residues. CDR3 loop: CASSSGTSGRARTGELFF. Written as DNA, the CDR3 is TGTGCCAGCAGTTCCGGGACTAGCGGGAGGGCCCGGACCGGGGAGCTGTTTTTT.

This clone is labeled medium-sized. The chain couples TRBV9 to TRBJ2-3; 11 positions agree with TRBD2. The germline V gene encodes CDR1 SGDLS and CDR2 YYNGEE. V lost 2 bases and J lost 1; bases outside the gene matches: 3. The CDR3 has 16 amino acids. For the CDR3, the DNA is TGTGCCAGCAGCGTTAGGGGACTAGCGGGCACAGATACGCAGTATTTT. Translation: CASSVRGLAGTDTQYF.

This clone was detected only a few times. CDR3 DNA sequence: TGTGCCAGCAGAGACCAAAATGAGCAGTTCTTC. Protein sequence: CASRDQNEQFF. The chain joins TRBV7-9 to TRBJ2-1; D gene unclear. From germline, CDR1 is SEHNR and CDR2 FQNEAQ (reference sequence). V was clipped by 6 bases and J by 7 bases, with 7 bases between them. The CDR3 extends over 11 amino acids.

This clone was seen more than once but under ten times. The V call is TRBV7-2, the J call TRBJ2-3, with 10 nucleotides matching TRBD2. Germline values: CDR1 SGHTA, CDR2 FQGNSA. This CDR3 has 17 residues. The trim removed 8 bases at V and 3 bases at J, leaving 14 bases unmatched. The CDR3: CASSIRVGTSATDTQYF. The CDR3 DNA reads TGTGCCAGCTCGATCAGGGTTGGGACTAGCGCAACAGATACGCAGTATTTT. Supplemented by reference TRBV7-2 and TRBJ2-3, the full variable domain reads GAGVSQSPSNKVTEKGKDVELRCDPISGHTALYWYRQSLGQGLEFLIYFQGNSAPDKSGLPSDRFSAERTGGSVSTLTIQRTQQEDSAVYLCASSIRVGTSATDTQYFGPGTRLTVL.

V and J are TRBV18 and TRBJ2-3; the match to TRBD2 covers 7 bases. The CDR3 runs to 16 residues. Looked up from germline, CDR1 is KGHSH and CDR2 is LQKENI. The V and J ends lost 4 bases and 0 bases, in that order; junction bases with no gene match: 7. The CDR3 sequence is CASSQSGASSTDTQYF. The DNA of the CDR3 is TGTGCCAGCTCACAAAGCGGGGCCTCTAGCACAGATACGCAGTATTTT.

The chain employs TRBV18 and TRBJ2-3, with D unresolved. Germline CDR1 KGHSH, CDR2 LQKENI. The CDR3 is made up of 15 amino acids. With 3 bases removed from V and 0 bases from J, the gap between germline ends came to 10 bases. The CDR3 here is CASSPKLTSTDTQYF. CDR3 DNA sequence: TGTGCCAGCTCACCGAAGCTGACGAGCACAGATACGCAGTATTTT. Using reference TRBV18 and TRBJ2-3 for the parts outside the CDR3, the full variable domain is NAGVMQNPRHLVRRRGQEARLRCSPMKGHSHVYWYRQLPEEGLKFMVYLQKENIIDESGMPKERFSAEFPKEGPSILRIQQVVRGDSAAYFCASSPKLTSTDTQYFGPGTRLTVL.

This chain links TRBV21-1 with TRBJ1-2; TRBD1 is the table's D call, not checked against the DNA. TRBV21-1 is annotated as a pseudogene. The CDR3 loop spans 16 amino acids. The CDR3 is CASSKDPLQGGYGYTF. CDR3 coding DNA: TGTGCCAGCAGCAAAGACCCCCTTCAGGGGGGCTATGGCTACACCTTC.

V gene TRBV2 combines with J gene TRBJ1-4; TRBD1 agrees at 9 bases. Germline CDR1 reads SNHLY; CDR2 reads FYNNEI. There are 15 residues in the CDR3. V gave up 6 bases and J gave up 11 bases; unmatched junction bases: 13. The DNA for the CDR3 is TGTGCCAGCAGGGAACAGGGGGCGTCGGGGTTGAAACTGTTTTTT. This sequence encodes CASREQGASGLKLFF.

The genes are TRBV28 and TRBJ2-1, with D perhaps being TRBD1 or TRBD2 (5 bases each). Germline V CDR1 and CDR2: MDHEN, SYDVKM. V lost 2 bases and J 4 bases, leaving 12 bases between the germline ends. The CDR3 contains 15 residues. In nucleotides, the CDR3 is TGTGCCAGCAGTTTAAGTAGGGGACGGTACAATGAGCAGTTCTTC. It codes for CASSLSRGRYNEQFF.

V is TRBV7-2 and J is TRBJ2-5, with TRBD1 matching over 10 bases. Germline CDR1 and CDR2: SGHTA and FQGNSA. The CDR3 covers 16 residues. The V segment lost 5 bases and the J segment 4 bases; nucleotides outside the gene matches: 10. The CDR3 region has the DNA TGTGCCAGCAGCCCTCAGGACAGGGGGGGGCGAGAGACCCAGTACTTC. Translated, it gives CASSPQDRGGRETQYF.